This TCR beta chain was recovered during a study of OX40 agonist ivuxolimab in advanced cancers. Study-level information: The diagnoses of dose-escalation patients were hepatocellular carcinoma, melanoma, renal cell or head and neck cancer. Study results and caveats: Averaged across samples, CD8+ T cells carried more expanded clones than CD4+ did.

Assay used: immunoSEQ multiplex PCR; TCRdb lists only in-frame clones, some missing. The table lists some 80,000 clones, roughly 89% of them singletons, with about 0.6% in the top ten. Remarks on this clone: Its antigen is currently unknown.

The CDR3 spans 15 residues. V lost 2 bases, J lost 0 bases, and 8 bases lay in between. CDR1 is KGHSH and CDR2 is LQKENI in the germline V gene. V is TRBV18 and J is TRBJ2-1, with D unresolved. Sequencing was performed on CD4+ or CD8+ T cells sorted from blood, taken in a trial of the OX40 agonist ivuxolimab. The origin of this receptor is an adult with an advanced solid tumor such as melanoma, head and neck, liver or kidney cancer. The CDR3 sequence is CASSPGLDSYNEQFF. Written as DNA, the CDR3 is TGTGCCAGCTCACCAGGGCTAGACTCCTACAATGAGCAGTTCTTC.